The 21 T cell receptor beta chains presented below share a single source sample, sequenced in a study of OX40 agonist ivuxolimab in advanced cancers. Sequencing used immunoSEQ multiplex PCR; TCRdb keeps in-frame clones, though not all of them. Of approximately 100,000 clones in the sample, 90% were seen once. The sequencing used CD4+ or CD8+ T cells sorted from blood, collected in a trial of the OX40 agonist ivuxolimab. These receptors came from an adult with an advanced solid tumor such as melanoma, head and neck, liver or kidney cancer.

The rearrangement joins TRBV7-2 to TRBJ1-5; tentative D call: TRBD1 (5 bases). The CDR3 runs to 15 residues. Trimming removed 1 base at V and 7 bases at J, with 14 bases between. In germline, CDR1 is SGHTA, CDR2 FQGNSA. The CDR3 spells CASSLDLGLGQPQHF. CDR3 sequence (DNA): TGTGCCAGCAGCTTAGATCTGGGGCTGGGGCAGCCCCAGCATTTT.

The V gene is TRBV5-4, the J gene TRBJ2-3, with D possibly TRBD2 on 7 matching bases. The CDR3 is 16 residues long. The germline V and J ends were trimmed by 4 bases and 6 bases, with 21 bases remaining between them. Germline V gene data show CDR1 as SGHNT and CDR2 as YYREEE (reference sequence). The CDR3 region is CASSPSRGRGEDTQYF. The CDR3 region has the DNA TGTGCCAGCAGCCCCTCAAGGGGGAGGGGTGAGGATACGCAGTATTTT.

With respect to this clone: This sample includes further DNA sequences coding for the same CDR3. The J gene is TRBJ2-7, the V gene TRBV30, with D uncertain. Germline CDR1 reads GTSNPN; CDR2 reads SVGIG (reference sequence). The germline V and J ends were trimmed by 3 bases and 4 bases, with 7 bases remaining between them. CDR3 length: 11 amino acids. CDR3 DNA sequence: TGTGCCTGGAGCGTACGATACGAGCAGTACTTC. Encoded protein: CAWSVRYEQYF.

This clone showed up just a few times. The chain is built from TRBV5-5 and TRBJ2-7; 7 bases are a match to TRBD2. Germline trimming cut 2 bases from V and 2 bases from J; bases unmatched to any gene: 1. Germline loops: CDR1 SGHKS, CDR2 YYEKEE (reference sequence). The CDR3 loop spans 13 amino acids. CDR3 in DNA: TGTGCCAGCAGCTTCGGGACTACCTACGAGCAGTACTTC. Amino acids: CASSFGTTYEQYF.

In DNA form, the CDR3 reads TGTGCCAGCAGCCCCGCCGGACTTGAGCAGTTCTTC. The encoded protein is CASSPAGLEQFF. V gene TRBV7-9 combines with J gene TRBJ2-1; maybe TRBD2 (5 bases). The V gene's germline CDR1 is SEHNR and CDR2 FQNEAQ (reference sequence). V lost 5 bases and J lost 9, with 11 bases in between. The CDR3 runs to 12 residues.

This clone was seen only once. This chain connects TRBV7-9 to TRBJ2-6, with D perhaps TRBD2 (5 bases). The ends were cut back, 5 bases at V and 2 bases at J, with 10 bases in the middle. The CDR3 covers 15 residues. Germline V gene sequence: CDR1 SEHNR, CDR2 FQNEAQ (reference sequence). The CDR3 loop is CASSTRSAGANVLTF. Written as DNA, the CDR3 is TGTGCCAGCAGCACTCGTAGCGCTGGGGCCAACGTCCTGACTTTC.

This clone was counted between two and nine times. The chain uses TRBV4-1 and TRBJ1-3; D is ambiguous. Between the trimmed V and J ends, which lost 1 base and 5 bases, there was a span of 12 bases. The CDR3 runs to 15 residues. The germline gives CDR1 MGHRA, CDR2 YSYEKL. The CDR3 here is CASSQGLMPRNTIYF. CDR3 sequence (DNA): TGCGCCAGCAGCCAAGGATTAATGCCGCGAAACACCATATATTTT.

Only one count was recorded for this clone. The V and J genes are TRBV28 and TRBJ2-3; TRBD2 aligns across 7 bases. Trimming took 4 bases from V and 2 from J; bases not matched to a gene: 12. Germline CDR1 and CDR2: MDHEN and SYDVKM. The CDR3 sequence is 17 residues long. The DNA for the CDR3 is TGTGCCAGCAGTTCACCCGGAGCTGCGGGGGACACAGATACGCAGTATTTT. As protein: CASSSPGAAGDTDTQYF.

V gene TRBV5-1 combines with J gene TRBJ1-1; TRBD1 is a possible D gene (6 bases). V was clipped by 7 bases and J by 1 base, with 17 bases between them. The CDR3 has 15 amino acids. In germline, CDR1 is SGHRS, CDR2 YFSETQ. Written as DNA, the CDR3 is TGCGCCAGCCGCGCAGGGGATTCAGCGAACACTGAAGCTTTCTTT. It encodes CASRAGDSANTEAFF. Supplemented by reference TRBV5-1 and TRBJ1-1, the full variable domain reads KAGVTQTPRYLIKTRGQQVTLSCSPISGHRSVSWYQQTPGQGLQFLFEYFSETQRNKGNFPGRFSGRQFSNSRSEMNVSTLELGDSALYLCASRAGDSANTEAFFGQGTRLTVV.

There are a few counts of this clone. The gene calls are TRBV18 and TRBJ2-5; D gene uncertain. V lost 2 bases and J 2 bases, leaving 6 bases between the germline ends. The CDR3 is made up of 13 amino acids. Per germline, CDR1 KGHSH and CDR2 LQKENI. CDR3 bases: TGTGCCAGCTCACCAATACTACAAGAGACCCAGTACTTC. Protein product: CASSPILQETQYF.

The J gene is TRBJ2-1, the V gene TRBV2; D is unresolved. CDR3 length: 14 amino acids. The germline gives CDR1 SNHLY, CDR2 FYNNEI. V was trimmed by 4 bases and J by 1 base, leaving 8 bases between them. The CDR3 DNA is TGTGCCAGCAGTGGTTTCCGTTCCTACAATGAGCAGTTCTTC. It yields the protein CASSGFRSYNEQFF.

The CDR3 protein is CASSLGAGGSYEQYF. As DNA, the CDR3 is TGTGCCAGCAGCTTAGGTGCAGGGGGTTCCTACGAGCAGTACTTC. The rearrangement joins TRBV7-6 to TRBJ2-7; 7 nucleotides match TRBD1. The CDR3 contains 15 residues. CDR1 is SGHVS and CDR2 is FNYEAQ in the germline V gene. Trimming took 1 base from V and 1 from J; bases not matched to a gene: 4.

The chain employs TRBV5-6 and TRBJ2-7; a weak D match, TRBD2 (6 bases). Trimming removed 0 bases from V and 3 bases from J, with 16 bases in between. The CDR3 has 16 residues. Germline V gene data show CDR1 as SGHDT and CDR2 as YYEEEE. Here the CDR3 reads CASSLVTGGPFYEQYF. Written as DNA, the CDR3 is TGTGCCAGCAGCTTGGTGACTGGAGGGCCGTTCTACGAGCAGTACTTC.

The chain employs TRBV18 and TRBJ2-5; no reliable D call. The CDR3 contains 14 residues. Trimming removed 0 bases from V and 5 bases from J, with 10 bases in between. Germline values: CDR1 KGHSH, CDR2 LQKENI. The CDR3 region is CASSPPSRTETQYF. In nucleotides, the CDR3 is TGTGCCAGCTCACCACCAAGCCGGACGGAGACCCAGTACTTC.

CDR3 amino acids: CASNSRGSYEQYF. The CDR3 bases are TGTGCCAGCAACTCGCGAGGCTCCTACGAGCAGTACTTC. The chain is built from TRBV27 and TRBJ2-7; D uncertain. Trimming stripped 7 bases from V and 0 bases from J, with 10 bases between. The germline gives CDR1 MNHEY, CDR2 SMNVEV (reference sequence). This CDR3 has 13 amino acids.

This chain uses TRBV28 with TRBJ1-2; D gene unclear. This CDR3 region has 11 residues. V was shortened by 3 bases and J by 4 bases, with 3 bases between the two germline ends. Germline values: CDR1 MDHEN, CDR2 SYDVKM. In nucleotides, the CDR3 is TGTGCCAGCAGTTTTCCCTATGGCTACACCTTC. Residues: CASSFPYGYTF.

This clone has only one observation. CDR3 in DNA: TGCGCCAGCAGCTTAGCGGGAAGGAACGAGCAGTACTTC. Translating it yields CASSLAGRNEQYF. This rearrangement joins TRBV5-1 to TRBJ2-7; 7 bases fit TRBD2. The CDR3 is 13 amino acids. Germline CDR1 is SGHRS and CDR2 is YFSETQ. V gave up 2 bases and J gave up 5 bases; unmatched junction bases: 4.

The chain is built from TRBV9 and TRBJ2-5; 10 positions match TRBD2. Trimming removed 4 bases from V and 2 bases from J; junction bases left unmatched: 8. Germline CDR1 is SGDLS and CDR2 is YYNGEE. The CDR3 is made up of 16 amino acids. CDR3 amino acids: CASSSGLAEVQETQYF. The DNA for the CDR3 is TGTGCCAGCAGCTCCGGACTAGCGGAAGTTCAAGAGACCCAGTACTTC.

This chain links TRBV27 with TRBJ2-2; maybe TRBD1 (5 bases). Germline V gene data show CDR1 as MNHEY and CDR2 as SMNVEV (reference sequence). Deletions cut 3 bases from V and 6 bases from J, with 11 bases between. This CDR3 contains 14 residues. CDR3 region: CASSLAGFAGELFF. The CDR3 DNA reads as TGTGCCAGCAGTTTGGCAGGGTTTGCCGGGGAGCTGTTTTTT.

This rearrangement joins TRBV2 to TRBJ2-5; no definite D call. V lost 5 bases to trimming and J lost 5 bases, with 12 bases between them. This CDR3 spans 13 amino acids. Germline V gene sequence: CDR1 SNHLY, CDR2 FYNNEI. The CDR3 is CASSPPSAETQYF. The CDR3 DNA reads TGTGCCAGCAGTCCTCCTTCAGCGGAGACCCAGTACTTC.

V and J are TRBV7-9 and TRBJ2-5; D remains unclear. V gave up 1 base and J gave up 2 bases, with 14 bases separating them. This CDR3 is 16 amino acids long. Germline V gene sequence: CDR1 SEHNR, CDR2 FQNEAQ (reference sequence). CDR3 bases: TGTGCCAGCAGCTTAGATGCCACACCCTTACAAGAGACCCAGTACTTC. Protein: CASSLDATPLQETQYF. The whole variable domain, remainder taken from reference TRBV7-9 and TRBJ2-5, is DTGVSQNPRHKITKRGQNVTFRCDPISEHNRLYWYRQTLGQGPEFLTYFQNEAQLEKSRLLSDRFSAERPKGSFSTLEIQRTEQGDSAMYLCASSLDATPLQETQYFGPGTRLLVL.